These T cell receptor beta chains were read from a single sample in a study of OX40 agonist ivuxolimab in advanced cancers. TCRdb's copy holds only in-frame clones and misses some; the assay was immunoSEQ multiplex PCR. The data show 60,000 to 70,000 clones, with less than 95% seen just once and over 9.5% held by the top ten. Here the sequenced sample was CD4+ or CD8+ T cells sorted from blood, taken in a trial of the OX40 agonist ivuxolimab. These receptors originate from an adult with an advanced solid tumor such as melanoma, head and neck, liver or kidney cancer. CDR3s include the opening cysteine and the closing phenylalanine or tryptophan. D genes are given only for firm matches. Rows may omit the clone size; those that give it use once, few, many or a size class.

v_gene,d_gene,abundance,CDR3aa
TRBV4-3,TRBD1,-,CASSQGTGEGEKLFF
TRBV15,-,-,CATSRGTVSSGNTIYF
TRBV27,-,-,CASSLSVRGGGYTF
TRBV18,-,-,CASSATGATNEKLFF
TRBV7-9,TRBD2,-,CASSSGLAGENTGELFF
TRBV28,TRBD2,-,CASSLLAAYNEQFF
TRBV27,TRBD2,-,CASSPGTIANTGELFF
TRBV29-1,TRBD2,-,CSVVLAGHETQYF
TRBV19,-,-,CASGPGGRGNTIYF
TRBV6-6,TRBD2,-,CASRERERLGTGELFF
TRBV6-5,TRBD2,-,CASSYGGRSYDEQFF
TRBV12-5,-,-,CASGLVSKETQYF
TRBV7-9,-,-,CASSKPIEYYNEQFF
TRBV5-1,-,-,CASSLPRTGTYYEQYF
TRBV11-2,TRBD1,-,CASSWDRGNQETQYF
TRBV19,TRBD1,once,CASSIDGGQGATDTQYF
TRBV10-1,TRBD2,-,CASSEPSGRARRTGELFF
TRBV11-3,TRBD2,-,CASSESGSGETQYF
TRBV14,-,-,CASSQYSSNYEQYF
TRBV6-1,-,-,CASSEGGGSYNEQFF
TRBV4-1,TRBD1,-,CASSQDEGAPDEQYF